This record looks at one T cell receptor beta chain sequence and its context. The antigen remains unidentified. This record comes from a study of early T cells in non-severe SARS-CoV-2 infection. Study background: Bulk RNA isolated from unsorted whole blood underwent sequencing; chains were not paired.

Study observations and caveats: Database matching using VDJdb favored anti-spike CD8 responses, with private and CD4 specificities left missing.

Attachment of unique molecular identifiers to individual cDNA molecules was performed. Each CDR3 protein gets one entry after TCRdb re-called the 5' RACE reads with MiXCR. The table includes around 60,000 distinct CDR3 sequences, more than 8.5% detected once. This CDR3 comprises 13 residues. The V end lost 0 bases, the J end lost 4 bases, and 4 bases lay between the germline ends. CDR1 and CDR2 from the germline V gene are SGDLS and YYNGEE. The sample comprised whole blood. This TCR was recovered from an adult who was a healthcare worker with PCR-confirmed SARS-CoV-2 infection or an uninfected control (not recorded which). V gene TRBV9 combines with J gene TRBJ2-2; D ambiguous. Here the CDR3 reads CASSVVFTGELFF. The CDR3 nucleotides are TGTGCCAGCAGCGTAGTGTTCACCGGGGAGCTGTTTTTT.